A single sample gave rise to the 25 T cell receptor beta chains below, sequenced in a study of human T cells and chemical hapten exposure. Time point denoted: pre-sensitization, week 0. The treatment was: therapeutic diphenylcyclopropenone sensitization with weekly scalp DPC. MiXCR, applied by TCRdb to the RACE reads, yields one record per CDR3 protein. This table has about 40,000 distinct CDR3 sequences, approximately 10% appearing once. Sequences were derived from whole blood, sampled in connection with sensitization to the hapten diphenylcyclopropenone (DPC). The receptor set was obtained from a man aged 30 to 39 with alopecia areata. Some clones in this sample may be carry-over from other donors' samples.

The genes are TRBV7-6 and TRBJ2-7; no reliable D call. This CDR3 comprises 17 residues. V was cut by 7 bases and J by 2 bases, with 24 bases left in between. Germline loops: CDR1 SGHVS, CDR2 FNYEAQ. The CDR3 loop is CASTPFPSEGSAYEQYF. The CDR3 coding sequence is TGTGCCAGCACCCCCTTTCCTTCAGAAGGGTCAGCCTACGAGCAGTACTTC.

This clonotype occurred many times. This chain uses TRBV7-2 with TRBJ1-2, with a possible D match to TRBD1 (6 bases). V lost 5 bases to trimming and J lost 0 bases, with 13 bases between them. This CDR3 is 15 amino acids long. The germline V gene has CDR1 SGHTA and CDR2 FQGNSA. The CDR3 sequence: CASSRTTGANYGYTF. The CDR3 DNA reads TGTGCCAGCAGCCGAACGACAGGTGCTAACTATGGCTACACCTTC.

This clonotype was seen at least ten times. This chain uses TRBV29-1 with TRBJ2-1; D is ambiguous. The CDR3 spans 14 residues. With 4 bases removed from V and 1 base from J, the gap between germline ends came to 11 bases. In germline, CDR1 is SQVTM, CDR2 ANQGSEA. The CDR3 region is CSVVFVRSYNEQFF. The CDR3 bases are TGCAGCGTTGTGTTTGTCCGGTCCTACAATGAGCAGTTCTTC.

This clonotype appeared many times. CDR3: CASSFILAVNTEAFF. The CDR3, as DNA: TGTGCCAGCAGCTTTATTCTCGCAGTTAACACTGAAGCTTTCTTT. This rearrangement joins TRBV7-2 to TRBJ1-1; no clear D gene. Germline V gene data show CDR1 as SGHTA and CDR2 as FQGNSA. CDR3 size: 15 residues. V dropped 3 bases and J dropped 2 bases, with 13 bases sitting between them.

This clonotype was counted only a few times. The rearrangement links TRBV6-2 or TRBV6-3 to TRBJ2-5; 9 bases agree with TRBD1. The CDR3 totals 16 residues. The germline V gene has CDR1 MNHEY and CDR2 SVGEGT. After removal of 0 bases from V and 3 bases from J, the junction contained 5 bases not matched to a gene. The CDR3 region is CASSYSGQGIEETQYF. The CDR3 region has the DNA TGTGCCAGCAGTTACTCAGGACAGGGGATCGAAGAGACCCAGTACTTC.

This clonotype was observed a handful of times. The chain has TRBV29-1 and TRBJ2-2; D call uncertain. This CDR3 region has 12 residues. Between the trimmed V and J ends, which lost 7 bases and 4 bases, there was a span of 10 bases. Germline-derived CDR1 and CDR2 are SQVTM and ANQGSEA. The CDR3 sequence is CSGVRITGELFF. Here the CDR3 DNA reads TGCAGCGGGGTGCGCATCACCGGGGAGCTGTTTTTT.

This clonotype came up a few times. This chain joins TRBV2 and TRBJ2-7; 9 nucleotides agree with TRBD2. CDR1 SNHLY and CDR2 FYNNEI come from the germline V gene. There are 15 residues in the CDR3. Trimming at V came to 5 bases and at J to 5 bases, leaving 10 bases not matched to a gene. The CDR3 sequence: CASSFIRGGAHEQYF. The CDR3 DNA reads TGTGCCAGCAGTTTCATTCGCGGGGGGGCCCACGAGCAGTACTTC.

This clonotype has just a few counts. The V call is TRBV10-3, the J call TRBJ2-3; D uncertain. The CDR3 extends over 13 amino acids. Germline V CDR1 and CDR2: ENHRY, SYGVKD. The V end lost 6 bases, the J end lost 6 bases, and 13 bases lay between the germline ends. CDR3 in DNA: TGTGCCATCAGCCAAAGCCGAACGGATACGCAGTATTTT. This gives the protein CAISQSRTDTQYF.

The sample holds many counts of this clonotype. This sequence joins TRBV10-3 and TRBJ1-2; the D gene is possibly TRBD1 (5 bases). This CDR3 has 16 residues. The germline CDR1 and CDR2 sequences are ENHRY and SYGVKD. Between the trimmed V and J ends, which lost 0 bases and 6 bases, there was a span of 17 bases. The CDR3 spells CAISESRVNRPDGYTF. DNA for the CDR3: TGTGCCATCAGTGAGTCGAGGGTGAACAGGCCGGATGGCTACACCTTC.

This clonotype was recorded at least ten times. DNA for the CDR3: TGTGCCAGCAGTTGGGGGGGCACTGAAGCTTTCTTT. Protein sequence: CASSWGGTEAFF. The genes are TRBV6-5 and TRBJ1-1; D perhaps matches TRBD1 (5 bases). The V gene lost 4 bases and the J gene lost 4 bases, with 7 bases spanning the gap. The CDR3 has 12 amino acids. CDR1 and CDR2 (germline): MNHEY, SVGAGI.

This clonotype has a handful of counts. The V call is TRBV2, the J call TRBJ1-5; D gene ambiguous. Germline values: CDR1 SNHLY, CDR2 FYNNEI. CDR3 length: 16 amino acids. V was cut by 7 bases and J by 1 base, with 17 bases left in between. The CDR3 DNA sequence: TGTGCCAGCAAAGAAAGGTCGGGATTAAGCAATCAGCCCCAGCATTTT. This translates into CASKERSGLSNQPQHF. Combining the CDR3 with reference TRBV2 and TRBJ1-5 gives the whole variable domain EPEVTQTPSHQVTQMGQEVILRCVPISNHLYFYWYRQILGQKVEFLVSFYNNEISEKSEIFDDQFSVERPDGSNFTLKIRSTKLEDSAMYFCASKERSGLSNQPQHFGDGTRLSIL.

This clonotype was counted only a few times. The CDR3 loop reads CASSARDSQETQYF. Here the CDR3 DNA reads TGTGCCAGCAGTGCGCGGGACTCGCAAGAGACCCAGTACTTC. J is TRBJ2-5 and V is TRBV25-1, with D tentatively TRBD2 (6 bases). Trimming pared 4 bases from V and 2 bases from J, leaving 11 bases between. The CDR3 spans 14 residues. Germline-derived CDR1 and CDR2 are MGHDK and SYGVNS.

This clonotype was observed at least ten times. The chain carries TRBV5-1 and TRBJ1-1, with D possibly being TRBD1 (5 bases). Germline lookup yields CDR1 SGHRS and CDR2 YFSETQ. Trimming took 4 bases from V and 5 from J, leaving 15 bases between them. The CDR3 is 14 amino acids. Written as DNA, the CDR3 is TGCGCCAGCAGCACAGCAAGGGCAGGGACTGAAGCTTTCTTT. This encodes CASSTARAGTEAFF.

This clonotype appeared many times. The J gene is TRBJ2-7, the V gene TRBV12-3 or TRBV12-4; 9 bases are shared with TRBD1. The J segment lost 3 bases and the V segment lost 6 bases, leaving 3 bases of the junction unmatched. The CDR3 covers 13 residues. CDR3 DNA: TGTGCCAGCAGGGGACAGGGAAACTACGAGCAGTACTTC. It yields the protein CASRGQGNYEQYF.

V gene TRBV12-3 or TRBV12-4 combines with J gene TRBJ1-4; D unclear. Trimming cost V 6 bases and J 8 bases, with 13 bases left between them. This CDR3 is 13 amino acids long. CDR3: CASSQALGEKLFF. In nucleotides, the CDR3 is TGTGCCAGCAGCCAGGCTTTGGGGGAAAAACTGTTTTTT.

This sequence joins TRBV7-3 and TRBJ1-1; no reliable D call. Germline CDR1 is SGHTA and CDR2 is FQGTGA. Deletions cut 2 bases from V and 8 bases from J, with 12 bases between. This CDR3 comprises 13 residues. CDR3: CASSLDRTFEAFF. DNA for the CDR3: TGTGCCAGCAGCTTAGACCGGACCTTCGAAGCTTTCTTT.

This clonotype was counted many times. The CDR3 DNA follows: TGTGCCAGCATCTACGGGGGTGCCACCGGGGAGCTGTTTTTT. It specifies CASIYGGATGELFF. This sequence joins TRBV6-6 and TRBJ2-2, with D tentatively TRBD2 (6 bases). The CDR3 covers 14 residues. V gave up 7 bases and J gave up 4 bases, with 13 bases separating them. Germline assignment: CDR1 MNHNY and CDR2 SVGAGI (reference sequence).

Only a few counts were recorded for this clonotype. The V call is TRBV21-1, the J call TRBJ1-6; TRBD1, as called in the table, went unchecked against the DNA. TRBV21-1 is assigned pseudogene status. The CDR3 is 14 amino acids. CDR3 residues: CASSIHGGNSPLHF. The CDR3 DNA is TGTGCCAGCAGCATACACGGGGGAAATTCACCCCTCCACTTT.

V gene TRBV29-1 combines with J gene TRBJ2-5; D gene uncertain. The V end was cut by 2 bases, the J end by 0 bases, with 22 bases between. This CDR3 has 18 residues. From germline, CDR1 is SQVTM and CDR2 ANQGSEA. CDR3 loop: CSVESSADPQRYQETQYF. The CDR3 DNA reads TGCAGCGTTGAAAGCTCGGCAGACCCACAACGTTACCAAGAGACCCAGTACTTC.

This clonotype has at least ten counts. V and J are TRBV18 and TRBJ2-1; either TRBD1 or TRBD2 may supply D (5 bases each). This CDR3 is 15 amino acids long. With 3 bases removed from V and 0 bases from J, the gap between germline ends came to 9 bases. The germline V gene has CDR1 KGHSH and CDR2 LQKENI. The CDR3 loop reads CASSPSGSSYNEQFF. CDR3 coding DNA: TGTGCCAGCTCACCTTCAGGGAGCTCCTACAATGAGCAGTTCTTC.

Comments on this clonotype: A much larger clone differs from this one at a single base, so this may be a read error. The J gene is TRBJ2-5, the V gene TRBV28; D gene ambiguous. CDR3 length: 12 residues. The V end was cut by 7 bases, the J end by 4 bases, with 10 bases between. Germline CDR1 and CDR2: MDHEN and SYDVKM. CDR3 nucleotides: TGTGCCAGCAATAGTGGCCTAGAGACCCAGTACTTC. It specifies CASNSGLETQYF.

This clonotype was counted only a few times. This chain's CDR3 is CASSLTKTGRVGDTQYF. The CDR3 nucleotides are TGTGCCAGCTCACTCACAAAGACAGGACGCGTGGGAGATACGCAGTATTTT. The rearrangement joins TRBV18 to TRBJ2-3, with TRBD1 as a possible D gene (6 bases). V was cut by 4 bases and J by 5 bases, with 22 bases left in between. The CDR3 runs to 17 residues. Per germline, CDR1 KGHSH and CDR2 LQKENI. The variable domain in full, completed from reference TRBV18 and TRBJ2-3, reads NAGVMQNPRHLVRRRGQEARLRCSPMKGHSHVYWYRQLPEEGLKFMVYLQKENIIDESGMPKERFSAEFPKEGPSILRIQQVVRGDSAAYFCASSLTKTGRVGDTQYFGPGTRLTVL.

This clonotype was picked up many times. The chain recombines TRBV5-4 with TRBJ2-3; D is possibly TRBD1 (5 bases). V was shortened by 3 bases and J by 6 bases, with 17 bases between the two germline ends. Germline CDR1 SGHNT, CDR2 YYREEE (reference sequence). The CDR3 contains 15 residues. CDR3 DNA sequence: TGTGCCAGCAGCTCTCCGACAGACATCGGGGATACGCAGTATTTT. Protein sequence: CASSSPTDIGDTQYF.

This clonotype appeared many times. J is TRBJ1-2 and V is TRBV20-1; no clear D. CDR1 is DFQATT and CDR2 is SNEGSKA in the germline V gene (reference sequence). The CDR3 totals 14 residues. Trimming removed 5 bases from V and 4 bases from J, with 17 bases in between. The CDR3 spells CSAELRPDPYGYTF. CDR3 coding DNA: TGCAGTGCTGAGTTGAGGCCTGATCCCTATGGCTACACCTTC.

This clonotype was counted ten times or more. This chain uses TRBV5-1 with TRBJ2-6; D remains ambiguous. V lost 3 bases and J lost 0, with 13 bases in between. The CDR3 covers 17 residues. The V gene's germline CDR1 is SGHRS and CDR2 YFSETQ. The CDR3 region has the DNA TGCGCCAGCAGCTCTGTGACGGCGAGCTCTGGGGCCAACGTCCTGACTTTC. Protein product: CASSSVTASSGANVLTF.